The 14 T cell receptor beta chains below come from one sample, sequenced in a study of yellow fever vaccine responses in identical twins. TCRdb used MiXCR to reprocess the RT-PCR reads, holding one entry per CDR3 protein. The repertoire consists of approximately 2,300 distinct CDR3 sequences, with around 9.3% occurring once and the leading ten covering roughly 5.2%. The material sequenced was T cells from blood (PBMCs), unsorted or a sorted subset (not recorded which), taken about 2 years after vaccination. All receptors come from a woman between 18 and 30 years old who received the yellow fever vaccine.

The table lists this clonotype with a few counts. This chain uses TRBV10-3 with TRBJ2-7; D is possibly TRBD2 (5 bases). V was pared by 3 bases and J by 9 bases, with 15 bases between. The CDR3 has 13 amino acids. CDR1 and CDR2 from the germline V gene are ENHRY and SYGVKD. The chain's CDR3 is CAISESLDGVQYF. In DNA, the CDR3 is TGTGCCATCAGTGAATCACTAGATGGTGTGCAGTACTTC.

DNA for the CDR3: TGCGCCAGCAGTGATGGACGGGGCTACGAGCAGTACTTC. Translation gives CASSDGRGYEQYF. The chain employs TRBV10-1 and TRBJ2-7; tentative D call: TRBD2 (5 bases). The CDR3 spans 13 residues. The germline V and J ends were trimmed by 3 bases and 3 bases, with 9 bases remaining between them. CDR1 is WNHNN, CDR2 SYGVQD, per germline (reference sequence).

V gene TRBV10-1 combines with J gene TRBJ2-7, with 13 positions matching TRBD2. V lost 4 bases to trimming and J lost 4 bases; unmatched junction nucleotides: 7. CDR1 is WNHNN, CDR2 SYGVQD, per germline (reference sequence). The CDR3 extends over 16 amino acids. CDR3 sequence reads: CASSGGTSGNSYEQYF. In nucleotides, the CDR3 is TGCGCCAGCAGTGGAGGGACTAGCGGGAACTCATACGAGCAGTACTTC.

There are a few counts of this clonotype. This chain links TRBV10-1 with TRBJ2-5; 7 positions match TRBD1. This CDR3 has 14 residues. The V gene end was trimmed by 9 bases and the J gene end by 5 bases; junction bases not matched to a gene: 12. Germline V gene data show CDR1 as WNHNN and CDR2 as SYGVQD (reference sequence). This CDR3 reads CASSKTGAPETQYF. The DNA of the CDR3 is TGCGCCAGTTCGAAAACAGGGGCCCCCGAGACCCAGTACTTC.

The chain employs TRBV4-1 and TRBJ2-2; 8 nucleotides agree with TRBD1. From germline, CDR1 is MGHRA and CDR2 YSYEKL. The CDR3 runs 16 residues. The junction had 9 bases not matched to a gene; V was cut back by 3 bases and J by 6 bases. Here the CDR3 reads CASSHLGQGTAGELFF. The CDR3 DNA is TGCGCCAGCAGCCATCTTGGACAGGGTACAGCCGGGGAGCTGTTTTTT.

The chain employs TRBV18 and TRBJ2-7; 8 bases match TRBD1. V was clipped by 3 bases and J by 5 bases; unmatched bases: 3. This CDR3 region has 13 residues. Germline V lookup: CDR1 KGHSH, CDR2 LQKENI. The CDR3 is CASSPGQGHEQYF. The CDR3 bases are TGTGCCAGCTCACCCGGACAGGGACACGAGCAGTACTTC.

The CDR3 DNA reads as TGTGCCAGCAGCGCCGGGACGGTTAACTATGGCTACACCTTC. This encodes CASSAGTVNYGYTF. The chain couples TRBV5-5 to TRBJ1-2; TRBD1 is a possible D gene (5 bases). The CDR3 has 14 amino acids. CDR1 is SGHKS and CDR2 is YYEKEE in the germline V gene (reference sequence). V lost 4 bases, J lost 1 base, and 11 bases lay in between.

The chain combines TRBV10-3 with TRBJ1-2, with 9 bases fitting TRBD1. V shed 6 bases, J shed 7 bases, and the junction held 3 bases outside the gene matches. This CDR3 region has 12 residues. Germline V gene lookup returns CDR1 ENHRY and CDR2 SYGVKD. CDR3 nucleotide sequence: TGTGCCATCAGAGGGACAGGGTTTGGCTACACCTTC. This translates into CAIRGTGFGYTF.

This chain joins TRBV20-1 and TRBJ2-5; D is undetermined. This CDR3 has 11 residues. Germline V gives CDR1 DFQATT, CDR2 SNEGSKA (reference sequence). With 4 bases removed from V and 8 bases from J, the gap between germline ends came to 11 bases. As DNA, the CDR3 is TGCAGTGCTAAACTTGGAGAAACCCAGTACTTC. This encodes CSAKLGETQYF.

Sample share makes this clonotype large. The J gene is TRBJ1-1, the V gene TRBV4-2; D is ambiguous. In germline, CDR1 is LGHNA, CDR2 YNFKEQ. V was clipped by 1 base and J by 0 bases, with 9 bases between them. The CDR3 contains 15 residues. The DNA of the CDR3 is TGTGCCAGCAGCCAAGTTGGCGTTATGAACACTGAAGCTTTCTTT. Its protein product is CASSQVGVMNTEAFF.

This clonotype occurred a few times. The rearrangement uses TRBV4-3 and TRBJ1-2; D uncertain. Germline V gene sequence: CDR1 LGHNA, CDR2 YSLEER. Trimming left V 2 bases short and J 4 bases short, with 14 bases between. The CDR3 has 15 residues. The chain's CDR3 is CASSQFWSSSYGYTF. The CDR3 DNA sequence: TGCGCCAGCAGCCAATTCTGGAGCTCCTCCTATGGCTACACCTTC.

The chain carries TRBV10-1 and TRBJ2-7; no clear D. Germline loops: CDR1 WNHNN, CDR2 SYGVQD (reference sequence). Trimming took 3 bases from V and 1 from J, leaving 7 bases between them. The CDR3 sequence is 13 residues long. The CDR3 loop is CASSDMDSYEQYF. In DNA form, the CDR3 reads TGCGCCAGCAGTGATATGGATTCCTACGAGCAGTACTTC.

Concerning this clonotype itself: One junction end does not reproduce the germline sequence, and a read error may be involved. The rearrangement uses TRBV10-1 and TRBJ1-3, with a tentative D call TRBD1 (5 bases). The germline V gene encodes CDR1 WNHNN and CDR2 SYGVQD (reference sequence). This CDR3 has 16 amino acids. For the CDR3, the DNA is TGCGCCACCAGGCACGGGACCGCGAGCTCTGGAAACACCATGTATTTT. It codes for CATRHGTASSGNTMYF.

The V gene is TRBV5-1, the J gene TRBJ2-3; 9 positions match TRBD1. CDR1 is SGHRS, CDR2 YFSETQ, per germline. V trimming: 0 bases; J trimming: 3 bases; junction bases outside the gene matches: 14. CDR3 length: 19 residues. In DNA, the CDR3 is TGCGCCAGCAGCTTGGAGAGGTGGGACAGGGATGGTAGGACAGATACGCAGTATTTT. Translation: CASSLERWDRDGRTDTQYF.